What follows is one T cell receptor beta chain and its context. This sample was taken from a study of CD8 T cells in Susac syndrome. V was cut by 11 bases and J by 5 bases, with 13 bases left in between. CDR3 size: 11 residues. Germline V CDR1 and CDR2: MNHEY, SVGEGT. The RNA, about 0.5 to 1 ug, was put through reverse transcription using random hexamers. One entry per CDR3 protein, called by TCRdb with MiXCR from the immunoSEQ multiplex PCR reads. The table has 210,000 or so distinct CDR3 sequences, approximately 90% seen once. CD8+ and CD4+ T cells from blood underwent TCR beta sequencing, which was carried out in a high-throughput format. Negative isolation was used for CD8+ and CD4+ T cells and FACS enrichment for TEMRA cells.

The receptor's source is a human donor with multiple sclerosis. The sample consisted of CD8+ T cells from PBMCs. The V gene is TRBV6-2 or TRBV6-3, the J gene TRBJ2-7; D possibly corresponds to TRBD2 (5 bases). As DNA, the CDR3 is TGTGCCGTCGGGGAAGCGCACGAGCAGTACTTC. As protein: CAVGEAHEQYF.